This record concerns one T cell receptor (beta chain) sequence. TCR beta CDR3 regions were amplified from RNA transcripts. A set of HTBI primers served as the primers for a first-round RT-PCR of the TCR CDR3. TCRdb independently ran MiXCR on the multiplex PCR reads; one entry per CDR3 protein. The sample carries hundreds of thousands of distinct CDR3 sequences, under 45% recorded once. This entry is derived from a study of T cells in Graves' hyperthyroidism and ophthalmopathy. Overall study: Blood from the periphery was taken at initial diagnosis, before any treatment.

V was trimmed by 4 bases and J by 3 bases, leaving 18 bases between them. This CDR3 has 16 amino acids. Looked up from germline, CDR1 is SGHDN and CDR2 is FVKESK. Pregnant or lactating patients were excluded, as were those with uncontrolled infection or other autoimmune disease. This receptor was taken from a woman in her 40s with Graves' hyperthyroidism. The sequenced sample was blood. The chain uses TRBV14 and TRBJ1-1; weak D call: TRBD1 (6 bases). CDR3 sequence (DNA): TGTGCCAGCAGCCCTAGAACAGGGCGTCAGGACACTGAAGCTTTCTTT. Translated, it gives CASSPRTGRQDTEAFF.